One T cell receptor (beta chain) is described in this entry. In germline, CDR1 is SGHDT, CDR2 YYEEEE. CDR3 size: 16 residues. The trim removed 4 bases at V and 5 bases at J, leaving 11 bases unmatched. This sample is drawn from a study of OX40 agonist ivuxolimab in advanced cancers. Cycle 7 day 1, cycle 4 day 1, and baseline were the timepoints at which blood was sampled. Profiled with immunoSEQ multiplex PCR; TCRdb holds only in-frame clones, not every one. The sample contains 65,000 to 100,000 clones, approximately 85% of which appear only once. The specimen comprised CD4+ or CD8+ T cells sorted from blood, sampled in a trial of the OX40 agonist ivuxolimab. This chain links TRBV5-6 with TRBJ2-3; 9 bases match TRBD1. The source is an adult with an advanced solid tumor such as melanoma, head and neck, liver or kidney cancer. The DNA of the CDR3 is TGTGCCAGCAGCGAGACACAGGGGGCAGAAGGAGATACGCAGTATTTT. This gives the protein CASSETQGAEGDTQYF.